This TCR beta chain comes out of a study of blood T cell repertoires in COVID-19. The germline V gene has CDR1 SGDLS and CDR2 YYNGEE. CDR3 length equals 15 residues. V was trimmed by 4 bases and J by 5 bases, leaving 18 bases between them. Clones were sequenced by immunoSEQ multiplex PCR, and TCRdb holds only the in-frame ones, with some missing. Among a few hundred thousand clones listed, about 85% were seen once. The sequence was obtained from a man aged 70 or older with acute or convalescent COVID-19. The V call is TRBV9, the J call TRBJ2-5; a weak D match, TRBD1 (6 bases). What was sequenced was peripheral blood. This chain's CDR3 is CASSPTGMTRETQYF. The CDR3, as DNA: TGTGCCAGCAGCCCCACAGGGATGACGAGGGAGACCCAGTACTTC.